Here is one TCR beta chain with its context. The antigen is undetermined. TCRdb itself ran the 5' RACE reads through MiXCR, one entry per CDR3 protein. The sample lists hundreds of thousands of distinct CDR3 sequences, approximately 25% occurring once. This sample is drawn from a study of T-cell memory formation after mild COVID-19. Across the whole study: TCR clusters showed largely donor specificity.

The germline V gene has CDR1 KGHDR and CDR2 SFDVKD. With 2 bases removed from V and 8 bases from J, the gap between germline ends came to 11 bases. CDR3 length equals 13 residues. Points from the study as a whole: Pre-infection memory contained some responding clones, which suggested that cross-reactive memory had joined. Contracting CD4+ clones sat mainly in CM and EM; CD8+ in EMRA. Clones shrinking from day 15 to 85 showed even CD4/CD8 mixes; later expanders tilted CD4+.

The sequence was collected from an adult woman who had mild COVID-19 (a few samples of this study predate the infection). Cell type and time point are not known. The chain is built from TRBV24-1 and TRBJ1-2; unclear D gene. The sample consisted of PBMCs or a T cell subset sorted from them (not recorded which). In DNA form, the CDR3 reads TGTGCCACCAGTGATTCCCACGGCGCCGGCTACACCTTC. It specifies CATSDSHGAGYTF.